One sample yielded the 13 T cell receptor beta chains listed below, sequenced in a study of cytomegalovirus exposure and HLA in healthy donors. The PCR made use of 60 Vbeta and 13 Jbeta primers. This table comes from immunoSEQ multiplex PCR, and its TCRdb copy is limited to in-frame clones, with some not included. This sample carries over 150,000 clones, about 85% of them seen once, and the ten largest clones take 2.5% to 3%. Sequencing was done on a sample of PBMCs. These receptors came from a man under 40 in good health and CMV-seropositive.

The V gene is TRBV6-6, the J gene TRBJ2-5; no clear D. The germline V gene encodes CDR1 MNHNY and CDR2 SVGAGI (reference sequence). The CDR3 has 12 amino acids. Trimming stripped 8 bases from V and 0 bases from J, with 7 bases between. CDR3 in DNA: TGTGCCAGCTGCTACCACCAAGAGACCCAGTACTTC. Translated: CASCYHQETQYF.

This chain's CDR3 is CASSFRGSGELFF. The DNA of the CDR3 is TGTGCCAGCAGCTTCCGCGGCTCCGGGGAGCTGTTTTTT. The gene calls are TRBV5-4 and TRBJ2-2, with no clear D. Germline V CDR1 and CDR2: SGHNT, YYREEE (reference sequence). The CDR3 spans 13 residues. Trimming stripped 2 bases from V and 6 bases from J, with 8 bases between.

The chain uses TRBV7-9 and TRBJ1-4, with TRBD1 matching over 7 bases. Germline-derived CDR1 and CDR2 are SEHNR and FQNEAQ (reference sequence). The CDR3 spans 17 residues. J lost 3 bases, V lost 2 bases, and 9 bases had no gene match. The CDR3 coding sequence is TGTGCCAGCAGCTTAAGACAGGGAAAATTGGCTAATGAAAAACTGTTTTTT. As protein: CASSLRQGKLANEKLFF.

The CDR3 sequence is CASRRTGAYEQYF. In DNA, the CDR3 is TGTGCCAGCAGAAGGACAGGGGCCTACGAGCAGTACTTC. The chain uses TRBV6-5 and TRBJ2-7, with 9 bases fitting TRBD1. Germline CDR1 MNHEY, CDR2 SVGAGI. CDR3 length: 13 amino acids. Trimming at V came to 6 bases and at J to 2 bases, leaving 2 bases not matched to a gene.

This chain joins TRBV4-3 and TRBJ2-1; D might be TRBD2 (6 bases). CDR1 is LGHNA and CDR2 is YSLEER in the germline V gene. This CDR3 has 18 amino acids. With 0 bases removed from V and 5 bases from J, the gap between germline ends came to 20 bases. The CDR3 nucleotides are TGCGCCAGCAGCCAAGATCCCCTAGGCGGGACCTGGGACAATGAGCAGTTCTTC. Translation gives CASSQDPLGGTWDNEQFF.

The rearrangement uses TRBV9 and TRBJ2-5, with D maybe TRBD2 (6 bases). This CDR3 has 15 amino acids. Germline lookup yields CDR1 SGDLS and CDR2 YYNGEE. V was pared by 0 bases and J by 4 bases, with 13 bases between. Here the CDR3 reads CASSVVPGEGETQYF. The CDR3 bases are TGTGCCAGCAGCGTAGTCCCGGGAGAAGGAGAGACCCAGTACTTC.

About this clone: One junction end does not reproduce the germline sequence, and a read error may be involved. The chain couples TRBV7-9 to TRBJ1-1; 7 positions agree with TRBD1. The germline gives CDR1 SEHNR, CDR2 FQNEAQ (reference sequence). This CDR3 has 13 residues. The CDR3 region is CSSSSGQISEAFF. CDR3 sequence (DNA): TGTTCCAGCAGCTCGGGACAGATCTCTGAAGCTTTCTTT.

The rearrangement links TRBV19 to TRBJ2-3; TRBD2 aligns across 7 bases. CDR3 length: 15 amino acids. With V trimmed by 3 bases and J by 10 bases, 13 bases remained unmatched. CDR1 LNHDA and CDR2 SQIVND come from the germline V gene (reference sequence). The CDR3 bases are TGTGCCAGTAGTATGCTAGTAGCGGGCCCGCTTGCGCAGTATTTT. Translation gives CASSMLVAGPLAQYF.

The V and J genes are TRBV11-3 and TRBJ2-7; 7 nucleotides line up with TRBD1. Germline CDR1 SGHNT, CDR2 YENEEA. V gave up 4 bases and J gave up 2 bases; unmatched junction bases: 8. CDR3 length: 15 residues. The DNA for the CDR3 is TGTGCCAGCAGCTCTATTCGACAGGGTGCCTACGAGCAGTACTTC. This gives the protein CASSSIRQGAYEQYF.

V gene TRBV11-1 combines with J gene TRBJ2-1, with 8 bases lining up with TRBD2. This CDR3 has 13 residues. Germline CDR1 is SGHAT and CDR2 is FQDESV (reference sequence). V lost 6 bases, J lost 6 bases, and 4 bases stayed unmatched. The CDR3 sequence is CASRISGTNEQFF. The CDR3 nucleotides read TGTGCCAGCAGGATTAGCGGGACCAATGAGCAGTTCTTC. The full variable domain, completed using reference TRBV11-1 and TRBJ2-1, is EAEVAQSPRYKITEKSQAVAFWCDPISGHATLYWYRQILGQGPELLVQFQDESVVDDSQLPKDRFSAERLKGVDSTLKIQPAELGDSAMYLCASRISGTNEQFFGPGTRLTVL.

The chain recombines TRBV6-1 with TRBJ2-1, with 10 bases fitting TRBD1. Germline trimming cut 4 bases from V and 5 bases from J; bases unmatched to any gene: 8. The CDR3 extends over 16 amino acids. The germline gives CDR1 MNHNS, CDR2 SASEGT. The CDR3 is CASSGHGQGVNNEQFF. CDR3 coding DNA: TGTGCCAGCAGTGGTCATGGACAGGGGGTTAACAATGAGCAGTTCTTC.

Remarks on this clone: Germline and junction disagree at one end, which may indicate a read error. Here the CDR3 reads CASSQVTGVLSSYEQCF. CDR3 coding DNA: TGTGCCAGCAGCCAAGTAACGGGGGTATTGAGCTCCTACGAGCAGTGCTTC. V gene TRBV4-2 combines with J gene TRBJ2-7; maybe TRBD2 (6 bases). The CDR3 runs to 17 residues. Germline CDR1 LGHNA, CDR2 YNFKEQ.

This clone was seen just once. The rearrangement uses TRBV29-1 and TRBJ1-2; 9 positions match TRBD1. In germline, CDR1 is SQVTM, CDR2 ANQGSEA. The CDR3 is 14 residues long. V lost 7 bases and J lost 1; bases outside the gene matches: 7. The CDR3 sequence is CSAPGQGDNYGYTF. The DNA of the CDR3 is TGCAGCGCTCCGGGACAGGGCGATAACTATGGCTACACCTTC.